This T cell receptor beta chain was recorded in a study of blood T cells in healthy people across ages. Using a J-beta primer mix together with a sample-barcoded 5' primer, a second PCR was run for roughly 6 to 11 cycles. Researchers report that each sample yielded at least 3 million CDR3-containing paired-end reads. TCRdb independently ran MiXCR on the 5' RACE reads; one entry per CDR3 protein. The sample lists 550,000 to 750,000 distinct CDR3 sequences, roughly 21% occurring once. This clonotype turned up a few times. The sample comprised blood. This receptor was obtained from an older man in good health.

The DNA of the CDR3 is TGCGCCAGCAGCTTGAGTCCCGCAGGGACCGGGGCCAACGTCCTGACTTTC. Translated: CASSLSPAGTGANVLTF. The genes are TRBV5-1 and TRBJ2-6; the D gene could be TRBD1 or TRBD2 (5 bases each). V lost 1 base and J 4 bases, leaving 15 bases between the germline ends. Germline V gene data show CDR1 as SGHRS and CDR2 as YFSETQ. CDR3 length equals 17 residues.